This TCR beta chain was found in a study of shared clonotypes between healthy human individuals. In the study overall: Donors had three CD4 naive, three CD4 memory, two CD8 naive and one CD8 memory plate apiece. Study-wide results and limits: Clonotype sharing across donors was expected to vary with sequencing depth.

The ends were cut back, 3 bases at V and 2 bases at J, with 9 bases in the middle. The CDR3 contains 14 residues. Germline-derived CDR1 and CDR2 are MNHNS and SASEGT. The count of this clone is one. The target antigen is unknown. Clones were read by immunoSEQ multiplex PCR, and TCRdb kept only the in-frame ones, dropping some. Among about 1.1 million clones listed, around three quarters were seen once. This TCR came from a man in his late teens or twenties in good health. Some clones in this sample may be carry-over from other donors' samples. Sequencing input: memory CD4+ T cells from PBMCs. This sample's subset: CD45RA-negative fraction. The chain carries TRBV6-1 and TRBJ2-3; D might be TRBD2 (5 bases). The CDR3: CASSERRDTDTQYF. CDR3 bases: TGTGCCAGCAGTGAGCGCCGGGACACAGATACGCAGTATTTT.